In this sample, the clone carrying this T cell receptor beta chain turned up once. The target antigen is unknown. Produced via immunoSEQ multiplex PCR; TCRdb's table is partial and in-frame only. The sample holds about 120,000 clones, roughly nine tenths seen once. The length of the CDR3 is 16 residues. From germline, CDR1 is SQVTM and CDR2 ANQGSEA. J gave up 7 bases and V 5 bases, and 18 bases lay outside the gene matches. These data are taken from a study of cytomegalovirus exposure and HLA in healthy donors. General observations from the study: Using the classifier, cytomegalovirus status was reportedly diagnosed with high specificity and sensitivity.

The V and J genes are TRBV29-1 and TRBJ1-2, with 8 positions matching TRBD1. The TCR was taken from a woman younger than 35 in good health and CMV-seronegative. The sample comprised PBMCs. The CDR3 DNA reads as TGCAGCGTTCGCCTTCCCCGACAGGGGTCCCGGGGTGGCTACACCTTC. This encodes CSVRLPRQGSRGGYTF.